The next 20 T cell receptor beta chains were all read from a single sample in a study of CD8+ T cells in alopecia areata. Extraction of RNA preceded its reverse transcription into cDNA, which served as the sequencing template. The assay was immunoSEQ multiplex PCR, and TCRdb's table has in-frame clones only and misses some. The repertoire holds over 6,500 clones, with around 69% as singletons. Alopecia areata patients gave lesional scalp punch biopsies and peripheral blood samples. Sequenced material: skin, taken at week 0. These receptors were obtained from a human donor with alopecia areata.

This clone was detected a few times. The chain employs TRBV21-1 and TRBJ1-1; TRBD1 was called by the table and not checked on the DNA. TRBV21-1 is noted as a pseudogene. The CDR3 covers 15 residues. The CDR3 sequence is CASSALGDRVTEAFF. The CDR3 nucleotides read TGTGCCAGCAGCGCCCTCGGGGACAGGGTGACTGAAGCTTTCTTT.

V is TRBV23-1 and J is TRBJ2-1; TRBD1 matches at 7 bases. TRBV23-1 is an open reading frame, and its role is uncertain. This CDR3 has 21 residues. Trimming took 0 bases from V and 0 from J; bases not matched to a gene: 17. The DNA of the CDR3 is TGCGCCAGCAGTCAATCTACCACCCCGGTCAGGACAGGCAGCTCCTACAATGAGCAGTTCTTC. It yields the protein CASSQSTTPVRTGSSYNEQFF.

This CDR3 reads CASSQDRQTSYEQYF. CDR3 nucleotides: TGTGCCAGCAGCCAAGACCGGCAGACGTCCTACGAGCAGTACTTC. This rearrangement joins TRBV14 to TRBJ2-7; D ambiguous. V lost 0 bases to trimming and J lost 1 base, with 10 bases between them. The CDR3 contains 15 residues. The germline V gene has CDR1 SGHDN and CDR2 FVKESK.

The V call is TRBV28, the J call TRBJ1-1, with 8 positions matching TRBD1. The ends lost 5 bases at V and 8 bases at J; junction bases unmatched: 7. The germline CDR1 and CDR2 sequences are MDHEN and SYDVKM. The CDR3 covers 13 residues. Written as DNA, the CDR3 is TGTGCCAGCAGTCCCTCTAGGGACAGGGAAGCTTTCTTT. This gives the protein CASSPSRDREAFF.

This clone has a handful of counts. The chain recombines TRBV13 with TRBJ2-3; 9 bases fit TRBD2. This CDR3 comprises 17 residues. Germline-derived CDR1 and CDR2 are PRHDT and FYEKMQ (reference sequence). J lost 4 bases, V lost 5 bases, and 13 bases had no gene match. The DNA for the CDR3 is TGTGCCAGCAGCATACCCCGTGGAGCGGGGGGCTCAGATACGCAGTATTTT. It specifies CASSIPRGAGGSDTQYF.

This clone is a singleton in its sample. The V call is TRBV29-1, the J call TRBJ1-1, with a weak D call TRBD1 (5 bases). The V end lost 7 bases, the J end lost 0 bases, and 12 bases lay between the germline ends. Germline V lookup: CDR1 SQVTM, CDR2 ANQGSEA. This CDR3 region has 13 residues. CDR3 region: CSAETVMNTEAFF. As DNA, the CDR3 is TGCAGCGCAGAGACAGTCATGAACACTGAAGCTTTCTTT.

The chain recombines TRBV11-1 with TRBJ2-7; D remains unclear. From germline, CDR1 is SGHAT and CDR2 FQDESV (reference sequence). V lost 3 bases and J lost 3, with 3 bases in between. This CDR3 is 11 amino acids long. The CDR3 is CASSFFYEQYF. The CDR3 bases are TGTGCCAGCAGCTTTTTCTACGAGCAGTACTTC.

The DNA of the CDR3 is TGTGCCAGCTCACCACGACTAGGAGCCTCTGGGGCCAACGTCCTGACTTTC. This codes for CASSPRLGASGANVLTF. V gene TRBV18 combines with J gene TRBJ2-6, with D possibly being TRBD2 (6 bases). This CDR3 region has 17 residues. Trimming removed 1 base at V and 0 bases at J, with 10 bases between. The germline V gene encodes CDR1 KGHSH and CDR2 LQKENI.

V and J are TRBV6-6 and TRBJ1-2, with a possible D match to TRBD1 (6 bases). This CDR3 is built from 14 residues. The V gene lost 7 bases and the J gene lost 4 bases, with 16 bases spanning the gap. The germline V gene has CDR1 MNHNY and CDR2 SVGAGI (reference sequence). The CDR3 nucleotides are TGTGCCAGCAAGGGGGGAACAGGGACCTATGGCTACACCTTC. Protein: CASKGGTGTYGYTF.

The table lists this clone with a few counts. The chain employs TRBV4-1 and TRBJ2-5, with TRBD2 identical over 10 bases. This CDR3 contains 17 residues. Trimming cost V 1 base and J 4 bases; bases outside gene matches: 9. Germline CDR1 reads MGHRA; CDR2 reads YSYEKL. The CDR3 DNA reads TGCGCCAGCAGCCAAGCTTTAGCGGGGGGACCGGGAGAGACCCAGTACTTC. Protein sequence: CASSQALAGGPGETQYF.

This clone has only a few counts. V is TRBV11-3 and J is TRBJ2-1, with TRBD2 matching over 12 bases. The V segment lost 1 base and the J segment 6 bases; nucleotides outside the gene matches: 7. Germline V CDR1 and CDR2: SGHNT, YENEEA. CDR3 length equals 17 residues. CDR3 residues: CASSLGLAGGLTNEQFF. For the CDR3, the DNA is TGTGCCAGCAGCTTAGGTCTAGCGGGGGGGCTAACCAATGAGCAGTTCTTC. Full variable domain (outside the CDR3, taken from reference TRBV11-3 and TRBJ2-1): EAGVVQSPRYKIIEKKQPVAFWCNPISGHNTLYWYLQNLGQGPELLIRYENEEAVDDSQLPKDRFSAERLKGVDSTLKIQPAELGDSAVYLCASSLGLAGGLTNEQFFGPGTRLTVL.

The V call is TRBV28, the J call TRBJ2-5; D might be TRBD1 or TRBD2, each matching 8 bases. The CDR3 covers 14 residues. CDR1 and CDR2 (germline): MDHEN, SYDVKM. V lost 5 bases and J lost 9, with 19 bases in between. CDR3 DNA sequence: TGTGCCAGCAGTACACGGACAGGGCGGGAGGCCCAGTACTTC. Amino acids: CASSTRTGREAQYF.

This clone ranks as large. The chain joins TRBV10-2 to TRBJ2-1, with 8 bases lining up with TRBD2. V trimming: 6 bases; J trimming: 4 bases; junction bases outside the gene matches: 11. The germline gives CDR1 WSHSY, CDR2 SAAADI. There are 16 residues in the CDR3. The CDR3 sequence: CASRDRGSGAYNEQFF. For the CDR3, the DNA is TGCGCCAGCAGGGATAGGGGTAGCGGGGCTTACAATGAGCAGTTCTTC.

This clone was seen once. The chain employs TRBV11-2 and TRBJ2-2; weak D call: TRBD2 (5 bases). The CDR3 covers 13 residues. Trimming stripped 5 bases from V and 6 bases from J, with 10 bases between. CDR1 and CDR2 from the germline V gene are SGHAT and FQNNGV. CDR3 region: CASSPFGAGELFF. The DNA of the CDR3 is TGTGCCAGCAGCCCCTTCGGGGCCGGGGAGCTGTTTTTT.

The CDR3 DNA reads as TGTGCCAGTAGCAAGGAGGATCAGCCCCAGCATTTT. As protein: CASSKEDQPQHF. The rearrangement joins TRBV19 to TRBJ1-5; D remains unclear. CDR1 is LNHDA and CDR2 is SQIVND in the germline V gene (reference sequence). V lost 6 bases and J lost 5, with 8 bases in between. The CDR3 is 12 amino acids.

The V call is TRBV5-1, the J call TRBJ2-5, with D perhaps matching TRBD2 (7 bases). Germline V gene sequence: CDR1 SGHRS, CDR2 YFSETQ. The CDR3 is made up of 15 amino acids. The V end was cut by 6 bases, the J end by 2 bases, with 17 bases between. The CDR3 DNA follows: TGCGCCAGCACCATAATGGGGGGGCAACAAGAGACCCAGTACTTC. Translating it yields CASTIMGGQQETQYF.

This chain links TRBV11-2 with TRBJ1-1; unclear D gene. Germline CDR1 and CDR2: SGHAT and FQNNGV. The CDR3 length is 14 residues. V dropped 4 bases and J dropped 6 bases, with 15 bases sitting between them. CDR3 bases: TGTGCCAGCAGCTCTGGACCGGGAGAATCTGAAGCTTTCTTT. This gives the protein CASSSGPGESEAFF.

The chain employs TRBV10-1 and TRBJ2-5; TRBD2 matches at 10 bases. V trimming: 3 bases; J trimming: 1 base; junction bases outside the gene matches: 2. Germline V CDR1 and CDR2: WNHNN, SYGVQD (reference sequence). This CDR3 spans 15 amino acids. This CDR3 reads CASSDSGGAQETQYF. In nucleotides, the CDR3 is TGCGCCAGCAGTGACAGCGGGGGGGCCCAAGAGACCCAGTACTTC.

This clone was seen once. This chain uses TRBV7-8 with TRBJ1-1; no reliable D call. CDR1 and CDR2 from the germline V gene are SGHVS and FQNEAQ. The CDR3 extends over 12 amino acids. Trimming removed 3 bases at V and 5 bases at J, with 7 bases between. For the CDR3, the DNA is TGTGCCAGCAGCTTTATATCGACTGAAGCTTTCTTT. This sequence encodes CASSFISTEAFF.

This chain joins TRBV27 and TRBJ1-3, with D unclear. The CDR3 has 14 residues. The V end lost 5 bases, the J end lost 4 bases, and 12 bases lay between the germline ends. Per the germline V gene, CDR1 is MNHEY and CDR2 is SMNVEV (reference sequence). The chain's CDR3 is CASSRGGVGNTIYF. The CDR3 bases are TGTGCCAGCAGTCGTGGTGGGGTCGGAAACACCATATATTTT.